The present T cell receptor (beta chain) was sequenced within a study of T cell repertoires in aging, cancer and after chemotherapy. Across the whole study: Six age groups, ranging from 30 or younger to 70 or older, included the donors. Findings and limits, study-wide: Compared with age-matched healthy donors, untreated hematological or solid cancer patients showed higher blood TCR clonality. Across the chemotherapy interval, each cancer cohort showed higher median generation probability, suggesting thymic rebound. In cancer patients, declining TCR diversity with age involved lost richness and lost evenness.

Peripheral blood genomic DNA, not sorted cells or RNA, was the template. Germline assignment: CDR1 MNHEY and CDR2 SVGAGI. Trimming removed 8 bases from V and 5 bases from J, with 7 bases in between. This CDR3 has 11 amino acids. In this sample, this clonotype is large. Its antigen is as yet unknown. A mixed TRB-A/B primer pool amplified rearranged TRB by multiplex touch-down PCR. From the multiplex PCR reads, TCRdb called clonotypes with MiXCR, one entry per CDR3 protein. The sample yields fewer than 2,000 distinct CDR3 sequences, around 25% seen once. Sample: blood. The receptor's source is a human donor with a solid tumor. The rearrangement links TRBV6-5 to TRBJ2-1; D is unresolved. The CDR3 DNA follows: TGTGCCAGCGCCTCGGACAATGAGCAGTTCTTC. Its protein is CASASDNEQFF.